Here is one TCR beta chain with its context. The antigen is undetermined. Positively selected for CCR7, the CD45RO-negative cells used as naive CD8 cells excluded terminally differentiated effector memory CD45RA+ cells. The V end lost 6 bases, the J end lost 1 base, and 13 bases lay between the germline ends. Germline V gene lookup returns CDR1 MDHEN and CDR2 SYDVKM. This CDR3 has 15 residues. Data came from immunoSEQ multiplex PCR; TCRdb stores just in-frame clones and leaves some out. The sample shows around 2.1 million clones, under 95% of them seen only once. The data stem from a study of shared clonotypes between healthy human individuals. Findings of the study overall: All-four-donor shared clonotypes had higher generation probabilities than non-shared clonotypes did. Clonotype sharing among the donors was expected to vary with sequencing depth.

Specimen: naive CD8+ T cells from PBMCs. This rearrangement joins TRBV28 to TRBJ2-4; the D call may be TRBD1 or TRBD2 (6 bases each). This clonotype originated in a man aged 18 to 30 in good health. Some clones in this sample may be carry-over from other donors' samples. The DNA for the CDR3 is TGTGCCAGCAGCAAGAGAGGGGGGGCCAAAAACATTCAGTACTTC. This translates into CASSKRGGAKNIQYF.